This T cell receptor (beta chain) was observed in a study of T cell responses to AZD1222 COVID-19 vaccine. Broader study findings: Nearly half of unique spike-specific TCRs reportedly avoided B.1.351 and B.1.1.7 mutated regions. There were mostly white British donors and more females than males, and clonal diversity was possibly underestimated. An increase in Spike-specific TCR breadth and depth was observed after two AZD1222 doses.

V dropped 2 bases and J dropped 12; count of bases not matched to a gene: 12. The CDR3 runs to 14 residues. Germline V gene sequence: CDR1 SGHVS, CDR2 FQNEAQ. As concerns this clone: Antigen unknown.

Assay: immunoSEQ multiplex PCR; the TCRdb copy retains only in-frame clones and omits some. Of about 160,000 clones in the sample, just under 95% were seen once. The rearrangement links TRBV7-8 to TRBJ2-7; 8 nucleotides agree with TRBD1. This clonotype was sampled from an adult in good health. The sequences come from peripheral blood, collected on day 0 of AZD1222 vaccination. In nucleotides, the CDR3 is TGTGCCAGCAGCTTAACCGTCCAGGGGGCTTATTGGTACTTC. The encoded protein is CASSLTVQGAYWYF.